These T cell receptor beta chains were read from a single sample in a study of blood T cells in healthy people across ages. TCRdb called the 5' RACE reads again in MiXCR, with one record for every CDR3 protein. Seen here are some 850,000 distinct CDR3 sequences, under 30% observed once, and the top ten hold 3%. The same data also went into a second study, on T cells of mothers and their children.

The specimen sequenced was blood. Receptors were obtained from a boy aged 10-17 years in good health. CDR3s include the opening cysteine and the closing phenylalanine or tryptophan.

V | CDR3
TRBV4-3 | CASSQEAAGIRTGANVLTF
TRBV29-1 | CSVGSRTGDEKLFF
TRBV4-1 | CASSQELAVDSSYEQYF
TRBV12-3/TRBV12-4 | CASSPWTGDETQYF
TRBV5-1 | CASSPGQGKVQETQYF
TRBV11-2 | CASSLGQGDTGELFF
TRBV5-5 | CASSQTGGPRYGYTF
TRBV4-1 | CASSRIQGEKLFF
TRBV2 | CASSGRGGYSNQPQHF
TRBV7-9 | CASSATLSPGEAFF
TRBV2 | CASSERDRVKFF
TRBV18 | CASSPQQGEGRRPGNTIYF
TRBV28 | CASSLVPGQGIANYGYTF
TRBV28 | CASSPQDSQQYF
TRBV2 | CASNLQFYEQYF
TRBV18 | CASSPLTVPYNEQFF
TRBV5-1 | CASSWGQTPEAFF
TRBV9 | CASSARTADINTGELFF
TRBV5-1 | CASSLVSPRGGYNEQFF
TRBV6-2/TRBV6-3 | CASSPPTGGMNEQYF
TRBV30 | CAWSPSRRRNSPLHF
TRBV2 | CASSRDGPQPQHF
TRBV4-1 | CASSQVRTGGSQPQHF
TRBV10-1 | CASSPALAGGQETQYF
TRBV4-1 | CASSQPSGLPSYNEQFF
TRBV6-5 | CASSYTRPKQGNYGYTF
TRBV7-9 | CASSRAGADNEQFF
TRBV7-2 | CASSPSEPGGALGNQPQHF
TRBV5-6 | CASSLGAGSGHNEQFF
TRBV5-1 | CASSLVPLSSYEQYF
TRBV9 | CASSVTGTSGVHEQYF
TRBV20-1 | CSALTGGGSGANVLTF
TRBV6-5 | CASSYSDRPGAFF
TRBV5-1 | CASSSRDRDYTGANVLTF
TRBV4-1 | CASSQAPAGEYEQYF
TRBV6-2/TRBV6-3 | CASSPRRRLAADTQYF
TRBV15 | CATSREAYGYTF
TRBV6-5 | CASSQGSYNEQFF
TRBV12-3/TRBV12-4 | CASSWSVMNTEAFF
TRBV5-1 | CASSLGTGMGEQYF
TRBV6-6 | CASSYLTVQTQYF
TRBV3-1 | CASSGPLYNEQFF
TRBV11-2 | CASSYLRRDRGTDTQYF
TRBV29-1 | CSVAGSDRVPTYEQYF
TRBV4-1 | CASSQDYSPLHF
TRBV7-9 | CASSSGTGIETQYF
TRBV5-5 | CASSLAVAKNIQYF
TRBV28 | CASSLRFYGYTF
TRBV29-1 | CSVPPEARANYGYTF
TRBV18 | CASSPPGGMREKLFF
TRBV6-5 | CASRGQGGNEQFF
TRBV7-9 | CASSWAGTNTEAFF